The clone carrying this T cell receptor beta chain appeared once. Antigen: not known. This sample is part of a study of cytomegalovirus exposure and HLA in healthy donors. Across the study: Unique TCRs from HLA-typed donors, approximately 80 million of them, were held in an early data release. Study-level findings and limits: Later findings reportedly placed an Asian-associated ancestry cluster below the approximately 630-donor mean for N-insertions. It was likely that a cluster of highly shared sequence variants was a sequencing artifact.

The PCR used 60 Vbeta and 13 Jbeta primers. Sequenced by immunoSEQ multiplex PCR; TCRdb stores in-frame clones only, minus some. This sample has approximately 130,000 clones, with roughly 80% found just once. The sample taken for sequencing was PBMCs. The receptor comes from a man aged 50-59 years in good health and CMV-seronegative.

CDR3 DNA: TGTGCCAGCAGCTTCCCCCGAGTAACCGAGCAGTACTTC. This sequence encodes CASSFPRVTEQYF. V is TRBV7-2 and J is TRBJ2-5; D not certain. The J call is in doubt because the DNA end fits TRBJ2-7 better. The length of the CDR3 is 13 residues. Germline CDR1 is SGHTA and CDR2 is FQGNSA.